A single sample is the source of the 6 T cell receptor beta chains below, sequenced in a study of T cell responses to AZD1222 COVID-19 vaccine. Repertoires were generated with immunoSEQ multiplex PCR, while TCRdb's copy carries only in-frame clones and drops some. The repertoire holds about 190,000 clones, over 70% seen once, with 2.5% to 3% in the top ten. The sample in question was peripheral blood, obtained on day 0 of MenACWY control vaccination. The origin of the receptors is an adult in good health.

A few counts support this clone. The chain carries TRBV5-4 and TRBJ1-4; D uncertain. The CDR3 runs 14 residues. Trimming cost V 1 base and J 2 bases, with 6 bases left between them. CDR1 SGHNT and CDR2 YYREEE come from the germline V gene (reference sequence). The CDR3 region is CASSLSVTNEKLFF. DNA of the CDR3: TGTGCCAGCAGCTTGAGTGTGACTAATGAAAAACTGTTTTTT.

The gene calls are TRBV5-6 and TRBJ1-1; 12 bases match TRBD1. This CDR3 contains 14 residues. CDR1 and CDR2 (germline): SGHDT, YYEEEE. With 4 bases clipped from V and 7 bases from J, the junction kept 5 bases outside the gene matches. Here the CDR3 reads CASSLGQGANEAFF. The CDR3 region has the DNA TGTGCCAGCAGCCTGGGACAGGGGGCTAATGAAGCTTTCTTT.

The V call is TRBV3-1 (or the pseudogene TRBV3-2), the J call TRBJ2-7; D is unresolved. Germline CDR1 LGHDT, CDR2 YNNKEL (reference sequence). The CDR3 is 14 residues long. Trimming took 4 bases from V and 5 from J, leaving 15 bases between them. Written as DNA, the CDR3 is TGTGCCAGCAGCCCCCTGGGTACGGTCGACGAGCAGTACTTC. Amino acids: CASSPLGTVDEQYF.

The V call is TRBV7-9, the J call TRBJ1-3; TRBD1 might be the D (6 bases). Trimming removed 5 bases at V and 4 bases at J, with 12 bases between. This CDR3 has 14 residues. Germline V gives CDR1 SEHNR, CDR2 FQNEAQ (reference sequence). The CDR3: CASSRGGPGNTIYF. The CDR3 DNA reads TGTGCCAGCAGCCGGGGGGGCCCCGGAAACACCATATATTTT.

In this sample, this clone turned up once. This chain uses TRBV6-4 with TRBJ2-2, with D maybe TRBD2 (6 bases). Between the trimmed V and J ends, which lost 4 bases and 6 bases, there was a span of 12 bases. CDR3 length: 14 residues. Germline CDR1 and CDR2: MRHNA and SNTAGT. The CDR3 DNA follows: TGTGCCAGCAGTGTGCGGGGAAAGGCCGGGGAGCTGTTTTTT. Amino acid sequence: CASSVRGKAGELFF.

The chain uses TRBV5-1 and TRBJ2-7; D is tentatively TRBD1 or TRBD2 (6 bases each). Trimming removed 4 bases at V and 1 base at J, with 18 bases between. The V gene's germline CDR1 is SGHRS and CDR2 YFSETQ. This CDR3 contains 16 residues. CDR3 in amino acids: CASSPRMGGDSYEQYF. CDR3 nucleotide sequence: TGCGCCAGCAGCCCGAGGATGGGGGGCGATTCCTACGAGCAGTACTTC.